The 11 T cell receptor beta chains presented below share a single source sample, sequenced in a study of CD8 T cells in ankylosing spondylitis. Findings and caveats of the study: Blood of patients with ankylosing spondylitis appeared to be characterized by a TCR beta motif of several highly homologous variants.

TCRdb reprocessed the 5' RACE reads with MiXCR, giving one entry per CDR3 protein. The table has hundreds of thousands of distinct CDR3 sequences, 12% seen once. Antigens for these TCRs are unknown. Material: blood, either unsorted or a sorted T cell fraction (not recorded which). The receptors shown here come from a male donor with ankylosing spondylitis.

This rearrangement joins TRBV20-1 to TRBJ1-5; D is possibly TRBD1 (6 bases). This CDR3 region has 14 residues. Trimming shortened V by 7 bases and J by 4 bases, and 17 bases separated the two germline ends. Germline V CDR1 and CDR2: DFQATT, SNEGSKA (reference sequence). The DNA of the CDR3 is TGCAGTGATGGACGGGACACACTAAATCAGCCCCAGCATTTT. As protein: CSDGRDTLNQPQHF.

The table lists this clonotype with a few counts. The V and J genes are TRBV7-2 and TRBJ2-2; unclear D gene. Germline V gives CDR1 SGHTA, CDR2 FQGNSA. The CDR3 is 14 amino acids. The V gene lost 5 bases and the J gene lost 5 bases, with 12 bases spanning the gap. This CDR3 is CASSPRVRTGELFF. In DNA form, the CDR3 reads TGTGCCAGCAGCCCCCGAGTGAGGACCGGGGAGCTGTTTTTT.

This clonotype was observed many times. The chain links TRBV7-2 to TRBJ2-1; the D gene is possibly TRBD2 (5 bases). V shed 5 bases and J shed 8 bases, with 13 bases lying between them. The CDR3 is made up of 13 amino acids. Germline lookup yields CDR1 SGHTA and CDR2 FQGNSA. The CDR3 DNA reads as TGTGCCAGCAGCCCGGGATCGTCGGATGAGCAGTTCTTC. Translated, it gives CASSPGSSDEQFF.

The rearrangement uses TRBV24-1 and TRBJ2-1, with 11 bases that match TRBD2. The CDR3 has 17 amino acids. J gave up 6 bases and V 1 base, and 7 bases lay outside the gene matches. The V gene's germline CDR1 is KGHDR and CDR2 SFDVKD. The CDR3 is CATSDLPTSGSRNEQFF. CDR3 DNA: TGTGCCACCAGTGATTTACCAACTAGCGGGAGCCGCAATGAGCAGTTCTTC.

This clonotype showed up just a few times. This chain links TRBV11-2 with TRBJ1-2; D possibly corresponds to TRBD1 (6 bases). The germline CDR1 and CDR2 sequences are SGHAT and FQNNGV. The CDR3 is 18 amino acids. Trimming shortened V by 7 bases and J by 2 bases, and 26 bases separated the two germline ends. The CDR3 DNA is TGTGCCAGCATTATGGCAAGGGGACATCAGGACGAAAACTATGGCTACACCTTC. Encoded protein: CASIMARGHQDENYGYTF.

The chain recombines TRBV19 with TRBJ1-2; perhaps TRBD1 as D (6 bases). CDR1 and CDR2 (germline): LNHDA, SQIVND (reference sequence). The CDR3 loop spans 13 amino acids. V gave up 6 bases and J gave up 5 bases, with 13 bases separating them. The chain's CDR3 is CASSRRDKYGYTF. The CDR3 region has the DNA TGTGCCAGTAGCCGCCGGGACAAGTATGGCTACACCTTC. The full variable domain, in which reference TRBV19 and TRBJ1-2 provide the parts outside the CDR3, is DGGITQSPKYLFRKEGQNVTLSCEQNLNHDAMYWYRQDPGQGLRLIYYSQIVNDFQKGDIAEGYSVSREKKESFPLTVTSAQKNPTAFYLCASSRRDKYGYTFGSGTRLTVV.

This chain connects TRBV11-3 to TRBJ2-3; 7 nucleotides line up with TRBD1. This CDR3 has 14 residues. The V gene end was trimmed by 4 bases and the J gene end by 7 bases; junction bases not matched to a gene: 8. Germline CDR1 and CDR2: SGHNT and YENEEA. The CDR3 region is CASSSRQGAYTQYF. As DNA, the CDR3 is TGTGCCAGCAGCTCCAGACAGGGCGCGTATACGCAGTATTTT.

For the CDR3, the DNA is TGTGCCATCAGACTAGCGGGTAAACACGTCCTGACTTTC. This codes for CAIRLAGKHVLTF. The chain has TRBV10-3 and TRBJ2-6; 9 nucleotides align to TRBD2. Per germline, CDR1 ENHRY and CDR2 SYGVKD. The V segment lost 6 bases and the J segment 11 bases; nucleotides outside the gene matches: 5. This CDR3 is built from 13 residues.

This clonotype was seen ten or more times. This chain links TRBV7-9 with TRBJ2-3; tentative D call: TRBD1 (5 bases). CDR1 and CDR2 from the germline V gene are SEHNR and FQNEAQ (reference sequence). This CDR3 has 14 residues. Trimming removed 3 bases from V and 2 bases from J, with 9 bases in between. The DNA of the CDR3 is TGTGCCAGCAGCTTTGGGGCCTACACAGATACGCAGTATTTT. This sequence encodes CASSFGAYTDTQYF. The variable domain in full, with the rest retrieved from reference TRBV7-9 and TRBJ2-3, is DTGVSQNPRHKITKRGQNVTFRCDPISEHNRLYWYRQTLGQGPEFLTYFQNEAQLEKSRLLSDRFSAERPKGSFSTLEIQRTEQGDSAMYLCASSFGAYTDTQYFGPGTRLTVL.

Details on this clonotype: Relative to the germline gene, one junction end is altered; a read error may explain this. V usage is TRBV20-1 and J usage is TRBJ2-1; no clear D gene. Germline CDR1 DFQATT, CDR2 SNEGSKA (reference sequence). The CDR3 spans 14 residues. CDR3 in amino acids: CSARDPLSYNEQFF. Written as DNA, the CDR3 is TGCAGTGCGAGAGACCCCCTTTCCTACAATGAGCAGTTCTTC.

With respect to this clonotype: One junction end does not reproduce the germline sequence, and a read error may be involved. This chain joins TRBV2 and TRBJ2-6, with 9 bases fitting TRBD1. The CDR3 runs to 16 residues. Germline V CDR1 and CDR2: SNHLY, FYNNEI. CDR3 DNA sequence: TGTGCCAGTACCGGGACAGGGAGGTCTGGAGCCAACGTCCTGACTTTC. Its protein product is CASTGTGRSGANVLTF.